The clone carrying this T cell receptor (beta chain) appeared once. Its antigen is unknown. This table comes from immunoSEQ multiplex PCR, and its TCRdb copy is limited to in-frame clones, with some not included. The data show fewer than 90,000 clones, with around three quarters seen just once and over 15% held by the top ten. Germline loops: CDR1 SGHTA, CDR2 FQGNSA. The trim removed 4 bases at V and 3 bases at J, leaving 7 bases unmatched. The CDR3 is made up of 15 amino acids. This sample was included in a study of T cells in localized non-small cell lung cancer. Study findings and constraints: Multi-region tumor sequencing was not done, so intratumor heterogeneity could not be excluded. Prolonged overall survival went with higher T cell density in the blood. When the top 100 tumor clones were examined, a median approximately 57 of them also appeared in the adjacent lung, which was paired and uninvolved. There was higher T cell clonality in uninvolved adjacent lung than in tumor, and it was highest there.

The sequencing used PBMCs, collected before any cancer treatment. This TCR was recovered from a man between 40 and 70 years old with stage II squamous cell lung carcinoma. The rearrangement joins TRBV7-2 to TRBJ2-3; 7 bases line up with TRBD1. The CDR3 is CASSSQGLRTDTQYF. The CDR3, as DNA: TGTGCCAGCAGCTCACAGGGGCTTAGGACAGATACGCAGTATTTT. Looking up the rest from reference TRBV7-2 and TRBJ2-3 gives the full variable domain: GAGVSQSPSNKVTEKGKDVELRCDPISGHTALYWYRQSLGQGLEFLIYFQGNSAPDKSGLPSDRFSAERTGGSVSTLTIQRTQQEDSAVYLCASSSQGLRTDTQYFGPGTRLTVL.